The 26 T cell receptor beta chains below all came from one sample that was sequenced in a study of OX40 agonist ivuxolimab in advanced cancers. TCRdb keeps only in-frame clones here, not all; method: immunoSEQ multiplex PCR. The table includes about 100,000 clones, 91% detected once. Sequencing was performed on CD4+ or CD8+ T cells sorted from blood, taken in a trial of the OX40 agonist ivuxolimab. These receptor sequences come from an adult with an advanced solid tumor such as melanoma, head and neck, liver or kidney cancer.

This clone has a single count. The chain employs TRBV6-5 and TRBJ2-5; D uncertain. Trimming stripped 0 bases from V and 1 base from J, with 9 bases between. Germline-derived CDR1 and CDR2 are MNHEY and SVGAGI. The length of the CDR3 is 15 residues. The CDR3 coding sequence is TGTGCCAGCAGTTACTCCCGACATATCCAAGAGACCCAGTACTTC. Protein sequence: CASSYSRHIQETQYF.

The chain uses TRBV6-6 and TRBJ2-5; 7 nucleotides line up with TRBD2. CDR3 length equals 12 residues. Unmatched junction bases numbered 0, after V lost 4 bases and J lost 4 bases. CDR1 is MNHNY and CDR2 is SVGAGI in the germline V gene (reference sequence). CDR3 DNA: TGTGCCAGCAGTTGGGAGGGAGAGACCCAGTACTTC. This encodes CASSWEGETQYF.

The chain uses TRBV11-3 and TRBJ2-2, with a weak D call TRBD2 (6 bases). The germline V gene has CDR1 SGHNT and CDR2 YENEEA. This CDR3 spans 16 amino acids. V lost 5 bases and J 4 bases, leaving 17 bases between the germline ends. DNA of the CDR3: TGTGCCAGCAGCCGCACGGGAGTAGGGCCCACCGGGGAGCTGTTTTTT. It specifies CASSRTGVGPTGELFF.

J is TRBJ2-2 and V is TRBV18; no clear D. V was clipped by 6 bases and J by 0 bases, with 11 bases between them. The CDR3 is 15 residues long. Germline CDR1 and CDR2: KGHSH and LQKENI. CDR3: CASSLMDSNTGELFF. As DNA, the CDR3 is TGTGCCAGCTCCCTGATGGATTCGAACACCGGGGAGCTGTTTTTT.

Concerning this clone: This sample includes further DNA sequences coding for the same CDR3. The CDR3 region is CASSLGRSGNTIYF. The CDR3 bases are TGTGCCAGCAGTTTAGGCCGCAGCGGAAACACCATATATTTT. The genes are TRBV28 and TRBJ1-3; no clear D. Deletions cut 2 bases from V and 4 bases from J, with 9 bases between. Germline assignment: CDR1 MDHEN and CDR2 SYDVKM. The CDR3 covers 14 residues.

The table lists this clone with a count of one. The chain uses TRBV5-1 and TRBJ2-3; D is undetermined. This CDR3 is 12 amino acids long. Deletions cut 4 bases from V and 2 bases from J, with 5 bases between. The germline CDR1 and CDR2 sequences are SGHRS and YFSETQ. This CDR3 reads CASSPTTDTQYF. The DNA for the CDR3 is TGCGCCAGCAGCCCCACCACAGATACGCAGTATTTT.

V gene TRBV28 combines with J gene TRBJ2-1, with unresolved D. CDR1 MDHEN and CDR2 SYDVKM come from the germline V gene. The CDR3 covers 15 residues. Between the trimmed V and J ends, which lost 7 bases and 0 bases, there was a span of 13 bases. The CDR3 reads CASTQGASSYNEQFF. DNA of the CDR3: TGTGCCAGCACCCAAGGCGCTAGCTCCTACAATGAGCAGTTCTTC.

The chain has TRBV11-2 and TRBJ2-7; D is unclear. CDR1 is SGHAT and CDR2 is FQNNGV in the germline V gene. Trimming left V 3 bases short and J 7 bases short, with 7 bases between. This CDR3 contains 11 residues. CDR3 in DNA: TGTGCCAGCAGCTTCGACTCGGAGCAGTACTTC. Translation gives CASSFDSEQYF.

The chain carries TRBV28 and TRBJ2-2; 13 bases line up with TRBD2. V lost 6 bases, J lost 8 bases, and 9 bases stayed unmatched. Germline lookup yields CDR1 MDHEN and CDR2 SYDVKM. This CDR3 contains 16 residues. The CDR3 nucleotides are TGTGCCAGCAGCCTGAACCCGGGACTAGCGGGAGGGGAGCTGTTTTTT. Its translation: CASSLNPGLAGGELFF.

The count of this clone is one. The chain combines TRBV28 with TRBJ2-5; 9 bases line up with TRBD1. Germline V gene lookup returns CDR1 MDHEN and CDR2 SYDVKM. J gave up 7 bases and V 5 bases, and 11 bases lay outside the gene matches. CDR3 length: 15 amino acids. The CDR3 here is CASSRGGTGYGTQYF. In DNA, the CDR3 is TGTGCCAGCAGTAGGGGCGGGACAGGGTATGGGACCCAGTACTTC.

The chain is built from TRBV4-1 and TRBJ2-3; D ambiguous. CDR3 length: 14 amino acids. Trimming left V 0 bases short and J 11 bases short, with 15 bases between. The germline V gene encodes CDR1 MGHRA and CDR2 YSYEKL. CDR3 in DNA: TGCGCCAGCAGCCAAGAGCCCGTGGACGGCCGGCAGTATTTT. Its translation is CASSQEPVDGRQYF.

The rearrangement links TRBV6-1 to TRBJ1-1; D is ambiguous. The V gene's germline CDR1 is MNHNS and CDR2 SASEGT. Deletions cut 1 base from V and 8 bases from J, with 14 bases between. The CDR3 is made up of 14 amino acids. DNA for the CDR3: TGTGCCAGCAGTGAAGTAGTGGGTCAGGTCGAAGCTTTCTTT. Its protein product is CASSEVVGQVEAFF.

The chain couples TRBV5-1 to TRBJ2-1, with D perhaps matching TRBD2 (6 bases). Trimming removed 7 bases from V and 4 bases from J, with 15 bases in between. The germline gives CDR1 SGHRS, CDR2 YFSETQ. This CDR3 region has 14 residues. The CDR3 sequence is CASGKSGPYNEQFF. CDR3 in DNA: TGCGCCAGCGGAAAAAGCGGGCCTTACAATGAGCAGTTCTTC.

CDR3 loop: CASSQERKATGYTF. As DNA, the CDR3 is TGCGCCAGCAGCCAAGAAAGGAAAGCGACTGGCTACACCTTC. The rearrangement links TRBV4-1 to TRBJ1-2; D gene ambiguous. Germline CDR1 is MGHRA and CDR2 is YSYEKL. The CDR3 extends over 14 amino acids. V gave up 0 bases and J gave up 7 bases, with 12 bases separating them.

V usage is TRBV20-1 and J usage is TRBJ2-5; D ambiguous. V lost 4 bases to trimming and J lost 5 bases, with 5 bases between them. Germline CDR1 reads DFQATT; CDR2 reads SNEGSKA (reference sequence). The CDR3 spans 10 residues. The CDR3 DNA follows: TGCAGTGCTACCCGCGAGACCCAGTACTTC. Translation gives CSATRETQYF.

This chain connects TRBV19 to TRBJ1-1; D is unresolved. This CDR3 region has 13 residues. Germline V gene sequence: CDR1 LNHDA, CDR2 SQIVND (reference sequence). V gave up 3 bases and J gave up 3 bases, with 8 bases separating them. The CDR3 sequence is CASSISWDTEAFF. CDR3 bases: TGTGCCAGTAGTATTTCTTGGGACACTGAAGCTTTCTTT.

The chain has TRBV9 and TRBJ1-5; maybe TRBD1 (5 bases). Trimming removed 1 base at V and 3 bases at J, with 8 bases between. Germline V lookup: CDR1 SGDLS, CDR2 YYNGEE. CDR3 size: 14 residues. CDR3 nucleotides: TGTGCCAGCAGCGTACAGGGTGACAATCAGCCCCAGCATTTT. Protein product: CASSVQGDNQPQHF.

The chain employs TRBV6-1 and TRBJ1-5, with no clear D. Trimming removed 6 bases at V and 0 bases at J, with 12 bases between. The CDR3 has 15 amino acids. CDR1 and CDR2 (germline): MNHNS, SASEGT. CDR3 region: CASRGGSYSNQPQHF. The CDR3 DNA sequence: TGTGCCAGCAGGGGCGGGAGTTATAGCAATCAGCCCCAGCATTTT.

This chain links TRBV25-1 with TRBJ2-3; TRBD2 is a possible D gene (6 bases). CDR3 length: 12 residues. Between the trimmed V and J ends, which lost 11 bases and 6 bases, there was a span of 15 bases. In germline, CDR1 is MGHDK, CDR2 SYGVNS. As DNA, the CDR3 is TGTGCCGCACTAGCCCTCGGGGATACGCAGTATTTT. Protein sequence: CAALALGDTQYF.

The chain has TRBV11-2 and TRBJ2-1, with no clear D. The germline V gene encodes CDR1 SGHAT and CDR2 FQNNGV. This CDR3 is built from 17 residues. The ends were cut back, 5 bases at V and 1 base at J, with 18 bases in the middle. CDR3 DNA: TGTGCCAGCAGCCCCCCCCCGCGGCCGACGTCCTACAATGAGCAGTTCTTC. Translation: CASSPPPRPTSYNEQFF.

The gene calls are TRBV28 and TRBJ2-6; no firm D call. Germline V gene sequence: CDR1 MDHEN, CDR2 SYDVKM. Trimming stripped 5 bases from V and 2 bases from J, with 10 bases between. The CDR3 contains 15 residues. CDR3 nucleotides: TGTGCCAGCAGTCCCGGCTCGGCTGGGGCCAACGTCCTGACTTTC. The encoded protein is CASSPGSAGANVLTF.

This clone showed up just once. The gene calls are TRBV7-3 and TRBJ1-1; a possible D gene is TRBD1 (6 bases). Germline V lookup: CDR1 SGHTA, CDR2 FQGTGA. Trimming removed 5 bases at V and 1 base at J, with 8 bases between. This CDR3 spans 13 amino acids. This CDR3 is CASSKQGNTEAFF. CDR3 sequence (DNA): TGTGCCAGCAGCAAACAGGGGAACACTGAAGCTTTCTTT.

The chain uses TRBV2 and TRBJ2-1; the D is unclear. V was trimmed by 7 bases and J by 7 bases, leaving 11 bases between them. Germline assignment: CDR1 SNHLY and CDR2 FYNNEI. CDR3 length: 12 residues. The chain's CDR3 is CASKPTRNEQFF. The CDR3 DNA is TGTGCCAGCAAGCCGACTCGAAATGAGCAGTTCTTC.

This rearrangement joins TRBV27 to TRBJ2-1; 8 bases map to TRBD1. The CDR3 extends over 15 amino acids. Per the germline V gene, CDR1 is MNHEY and CDR2 is SMNVEV (reference sequence). Trimming took 10 bases from V and 6 from J; bases not matched to a gene: 14. The CDR3 loop is CATSAPRDRRNEQFF. The CDR3 nucleotides read TGTGCCACCTCAGCCCCCCGGGACAGGCGCAATGAGCAGTTCTTC.

This chain connects TRBV4-3 to TRBJ2-7; tentatively, D is TRBD1 or TRBD2 (5 bases each). The ends were cut back, 4 bases at V and 2 bases at J, with 18 bases in the middle. The length of the CDR3 is 16 residues. The germline gives CDR1 LGHNA, CDR2 YSLEER. The CDR3 spells CASSRTVRDGTYEQYF. CDR3 nucleotide sequence: TGCGCCAGCAGCCGAACCGTACGGGACGGTACCTACGAGCAGTACTTC.

The CDR3 nucleotides read TGTGCCAGCAGCCATATGGACAGCAAGGAAGCTTTCTTT. This codes for CASSHMDSKEAFF. J is TRBJ1-1 and V is TRBV4-2; D perhaps matches TRBD1 (6 bases). V lost 3 bases, J lost 8 bases, and 13 bases lay in between. The germline CDR1 and CDR2 sequences are LGHNA and YNFKEQ. The CDR3 has 13 residues.